These 16 T cell receptor beta chains were sequenced from one sample in a study of blood T cell repertoires in COVID-19. The protocol was immunoSEQ multiplex PCR, while the TCRdb copy is restricted to in-frame clones and leaves out a portion. The table includes roughly 200,000 clones, more than 65% detected once. The specimen sequenced was peripheral blood. The receptors here all came from a woman of 80 years or more with acute or convalescent COVID-19.

Concerning this clone itself: Within the sample, other DNA sequences also encode this same CDR3. V and J are TRBV9 and TRBJ2-7, with TRBD1 matching over 7 bases. The CDR3 is 12 amino acids. Germline CDR1 reads SGDLS; CDR2 reads YYNGEE. V lost 3 bases to trimming and J lost 3 bases; unmatched junction nucleotides: 0. As DNA, the CDR3 is TGTGCCAGCAGCGGACAGGGCTACGAGCAGTACTTC. It codes for CASSGQGYEQYF.

V usage is TRBV4-1 and J usage is TRBJ1-2; 10 bases map to TRBD1. CDR3 length: 17 residues. The J segment lost 8 bases and the V segment lost 0 bases, leaving 12 bases of the junction unmatched. Germline-derived CDR1 and CDR2 are MGHRA and YSYEKL. CDR3 DNA sequence: TGCGCCAGCAGCCAAGATCCAGGAAGACAGGGGGCGGGAGGCTACACCTTC. It encodes CASSQDPGRQGAGGYTF.

This clone was counted a few times. The chain uses TRBV2 and TRBJ1-6; unclear D gene. The CDR3 consists of 16 residues. CDR1 and CDR2 (germline): SNHLY, FYNNEI. The V end lost 7 bases, the J end lost 7 bases, and 20 bases lay between the germline ends. The CDR3 here is CASTPGVARHNSPLHF. The CDR3 bases are TGTGCCAGCACCCCCGGGGTTGCCCGTCACAATTCACCCCTCCACTTT.

The CDR3 region is CASSPLQGNQPQHF. In DNA form, the CDR3 reads TGTGCCAGCAGCCCCCTACAGGGAAATCAGCCCCAGCATTTT. V is TRBV9 and J is TRBJ1-5, with D perhaps TRBD1 (6 bases). Trimming pared 4 bases from V and 4 bases from J, leaving 12 bases between. The CDR3 has 14 amino acids. Germline CDR1 reads SGDLS; CDR2 reads YYNGEE.

The V gene is TRBV7-7, the J gene TRBJ2-2; TRBD1 agrees at 9 bases. Germline V CDR1 and CDR2: SSHAT, FNYEAQ (reference sequence). Losses at the gene ends were 5 bases for V and 8 bases for J; bases not matched to a gene: 9. The CDR3 is made up of 15 amino acids. The DNA of the CDR3 is TGTGCCAGCAGCAAAACAGGGGGCGTGAGTGGGGAGCTGTTTTTT. Residues: CASSKTGGVSGELFF.

The gene calls are TRBV11-3 and TRBJ2-1, with 9 positions matching TRBD1. CDR3 length: 16 amino acids. Per the germline V gene, CDR1 is SGHNT and CDR2 is YENEEA. The V and J ends lost 5 bases and 4 bases, in that order; junction bases with no gene match: 9. The CDR3 DNA reads TGTGCCAGCAGCGCGGCCGGGACAGGGCTATACAATGAGCAGTTCTTC. Translated, it gives CASSAAGTGLYNEQFF. Drawing the rest from reference TRBV11-3 and TRBJ2-1, the complete variable domain is EAGVVQSPRYKIIEKKQPVAFWCNPISGHNTLYWYLQNLGQGPELLIRYENEEAVDDSQLPKDRFSAERLKGVDSTLKIQPAELGDSAVYLCASSAAGTGLYNEQFFGPGTRLTVL.

V gene TRBV19 combines with J gene TRBJ1-1; tentatively, D is TRBD1 (5 bases). The CDR3 consists of 16 residues. V dropped 3 bases and J dropped 0 bases, with 14 bases sitting between them. The germline gives CDR1 LNHDA, CDR2 SQIVND (reference sequence). The DNA of the CDR3 is TGTGCCAGTAGTATTGGAACAGGAGGGATGAACACTGAAGCTTTCTTT. Its translation is CASSIGTGGMNTEAFF.

The J gene is TRBJ2-7, the V gene TRBV11-2; 7 bases are shared with TRBD1. The germline V gene has CDR1 SGHAT and CDR2 FQNNGV. This CDR3 is 15 amino acids long. Losses at the gene ends were 1 base for V and 5 bases for J; bases not matched to a gene: 8. The CDR3 DNA follows: TGTGCCAGCAGCTTAGTACAGGGGAGCACCCACGAGCAGTACTTC. Translating gives CASSLVQGSTHEQYF.

The sample holds a few counts of this clone. V gene TRBV6-1 combines with J gene TRBJ2-3, with D perhaps matching TRBD2 (5 bases). Looked up from germline, CDR1 is MNHNS and CDR2 is SASEGT. The CDR3 is made up of 15 amino acids. Trimming removed 2 bases from V and 6 bases from J, with 15 bases in between. DNA for the CDR3: TGTGCCAGCAGTGAACCCCGGGCAGGCGGGGATACGCAGTATTTT. Protein product: CASSEPRAGGDTQYF.

The table lists this clone with a few counts. The J gene is TRBJ1-1, the V gene TRBV12-3 or TRBV12-4, with TRBD1 matching 7 bases. Trimming took 7 bases from V and 5 from J; bases not matched to a gene: 7. This CDR3 comprises 13 residues. CDR3 region: CASTNYRGTEAFF. Here the CDR3 DNA reads TGTGCCAGCACAAATTACAGGGGAACTGAAGCTTTCTTT.

The V and J genes are TRBV18 and TRBJ2-3, with 8 bases identical to TRBD1. CDR1 is KGHSH, CDR2 LQKENI, per germline. Trimming took 3 bases from V and 0 from J; bases not matched to a gene: 11. There are 18 residues in the CDR3. The CDR3 coding sequence is TGTGCCAGCTCACCCGACAGGGGAACCTCCCCGAGCACAGATACGCAGTATTTT. It codes for CASSPDRGTSPSTDTQYF.

The chain is built from TRBV20-1 and TRBJ1-5; no firm D call. Trimming removed 3 bases from V and 9 bases from J, with 9 bases in between. In germline, CDR1 is DFQATT, CDR2 SNEGSKA (reference sequence). The CDR3 has 11 residues. The CDR3: CSASDTGPQHF. For the CDR3, the DNA is TGCAGTGCTAGTGATACGGGGCCCCAGCATTTT.

This chain joins TRBV5-4 and TRBJ2-5; D is uncertain. This CDR3 spans 12 amino acids. Looked up from germline, CDR1 is SGHNT and CDR2 is YYREEE (reference sequence). V was clipped by 3 bases and J by 1 base, with 4 bases between them. The CDR3 here is CASSWPQETQYF. CDR3 sequence (DNA): TGTGCCAGCAGCTGGCCCCAAGAGACCCAGTACTTC.

The V and J genes are TRBV2 and TRBJ2-1, with TRBD1 matching over 9 bases. Germline CDR1 and CDR2: SNHLY and FYNNEI. This CDR3 region has 14 residues. V lost 10 bases and J lost 4; bases outside the gene matches: 8. This CDR3 reads CAIPDRGEYNEQFF. In nucleotides, the CDR3 is TGTGCCATTCCCGACAGGGGGGAATACAATGAGCAGTTCTTC.

The V and J genes are TRBV19 and TRBJ2-4; the match to TRBD1 covers 7 bases. CDR1 is LNHDA and CDR2 is SQIVND in the germline V gene (reference sequence). V shed 3 bases, J shed 0 bases, and the junction held 14 bases outside the gene matches. The CDR3 contains 19 residues. The CDR3 DNA reads as TGTGCCAGTAGTATGACGGGACAGAAAACTCTCCTAGCCAAAAACATTCAGTACTTC. Its translation is CASSMTGQKTLLAKNIQYF. Drawing the rest from reference TRBV19 and TRBJ2-4, the complete variable domain is DGGITQSPKYLFRKEGQNVTLSCEQNLNHDAMYWYRQDPGQGLRLIYYSQIVNDFQKGDIAEGYSVSREKKESFPLTVTSAQKNPTAFYLCASSMTGQKTLLAKNIQYFGAGTRLSVL.

The sample holds a few counts of this clone. The genes are TRBV12-3 or TRBV12-4 and TRBJ2-7; perhaps TRBD2 as D (6 bases). CDR3 length: 13 residues. The V gene lost 6 bases and the J gene lost 2 bases, with 11 bases spanning the gap. CDR3 DNA: TGTGCCAGCAGGGCTAGCGTTACCTACGAGCAGTACTTC. As protein: CASRASVTYEQYF.